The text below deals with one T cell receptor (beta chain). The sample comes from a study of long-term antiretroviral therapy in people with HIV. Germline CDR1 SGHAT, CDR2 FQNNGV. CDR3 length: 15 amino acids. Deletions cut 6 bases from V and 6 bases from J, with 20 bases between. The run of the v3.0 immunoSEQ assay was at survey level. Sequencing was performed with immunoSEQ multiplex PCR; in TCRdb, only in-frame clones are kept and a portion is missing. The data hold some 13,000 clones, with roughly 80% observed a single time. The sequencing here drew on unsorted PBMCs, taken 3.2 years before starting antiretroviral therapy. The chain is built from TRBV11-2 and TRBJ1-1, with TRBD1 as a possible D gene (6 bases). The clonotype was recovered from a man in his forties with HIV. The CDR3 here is CASRRYRAAAAEAFF. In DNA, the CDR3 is TGTGCCAGCAGGCGATACAGGGCTGCCGCGGCTGAAGCTTTCTTT.